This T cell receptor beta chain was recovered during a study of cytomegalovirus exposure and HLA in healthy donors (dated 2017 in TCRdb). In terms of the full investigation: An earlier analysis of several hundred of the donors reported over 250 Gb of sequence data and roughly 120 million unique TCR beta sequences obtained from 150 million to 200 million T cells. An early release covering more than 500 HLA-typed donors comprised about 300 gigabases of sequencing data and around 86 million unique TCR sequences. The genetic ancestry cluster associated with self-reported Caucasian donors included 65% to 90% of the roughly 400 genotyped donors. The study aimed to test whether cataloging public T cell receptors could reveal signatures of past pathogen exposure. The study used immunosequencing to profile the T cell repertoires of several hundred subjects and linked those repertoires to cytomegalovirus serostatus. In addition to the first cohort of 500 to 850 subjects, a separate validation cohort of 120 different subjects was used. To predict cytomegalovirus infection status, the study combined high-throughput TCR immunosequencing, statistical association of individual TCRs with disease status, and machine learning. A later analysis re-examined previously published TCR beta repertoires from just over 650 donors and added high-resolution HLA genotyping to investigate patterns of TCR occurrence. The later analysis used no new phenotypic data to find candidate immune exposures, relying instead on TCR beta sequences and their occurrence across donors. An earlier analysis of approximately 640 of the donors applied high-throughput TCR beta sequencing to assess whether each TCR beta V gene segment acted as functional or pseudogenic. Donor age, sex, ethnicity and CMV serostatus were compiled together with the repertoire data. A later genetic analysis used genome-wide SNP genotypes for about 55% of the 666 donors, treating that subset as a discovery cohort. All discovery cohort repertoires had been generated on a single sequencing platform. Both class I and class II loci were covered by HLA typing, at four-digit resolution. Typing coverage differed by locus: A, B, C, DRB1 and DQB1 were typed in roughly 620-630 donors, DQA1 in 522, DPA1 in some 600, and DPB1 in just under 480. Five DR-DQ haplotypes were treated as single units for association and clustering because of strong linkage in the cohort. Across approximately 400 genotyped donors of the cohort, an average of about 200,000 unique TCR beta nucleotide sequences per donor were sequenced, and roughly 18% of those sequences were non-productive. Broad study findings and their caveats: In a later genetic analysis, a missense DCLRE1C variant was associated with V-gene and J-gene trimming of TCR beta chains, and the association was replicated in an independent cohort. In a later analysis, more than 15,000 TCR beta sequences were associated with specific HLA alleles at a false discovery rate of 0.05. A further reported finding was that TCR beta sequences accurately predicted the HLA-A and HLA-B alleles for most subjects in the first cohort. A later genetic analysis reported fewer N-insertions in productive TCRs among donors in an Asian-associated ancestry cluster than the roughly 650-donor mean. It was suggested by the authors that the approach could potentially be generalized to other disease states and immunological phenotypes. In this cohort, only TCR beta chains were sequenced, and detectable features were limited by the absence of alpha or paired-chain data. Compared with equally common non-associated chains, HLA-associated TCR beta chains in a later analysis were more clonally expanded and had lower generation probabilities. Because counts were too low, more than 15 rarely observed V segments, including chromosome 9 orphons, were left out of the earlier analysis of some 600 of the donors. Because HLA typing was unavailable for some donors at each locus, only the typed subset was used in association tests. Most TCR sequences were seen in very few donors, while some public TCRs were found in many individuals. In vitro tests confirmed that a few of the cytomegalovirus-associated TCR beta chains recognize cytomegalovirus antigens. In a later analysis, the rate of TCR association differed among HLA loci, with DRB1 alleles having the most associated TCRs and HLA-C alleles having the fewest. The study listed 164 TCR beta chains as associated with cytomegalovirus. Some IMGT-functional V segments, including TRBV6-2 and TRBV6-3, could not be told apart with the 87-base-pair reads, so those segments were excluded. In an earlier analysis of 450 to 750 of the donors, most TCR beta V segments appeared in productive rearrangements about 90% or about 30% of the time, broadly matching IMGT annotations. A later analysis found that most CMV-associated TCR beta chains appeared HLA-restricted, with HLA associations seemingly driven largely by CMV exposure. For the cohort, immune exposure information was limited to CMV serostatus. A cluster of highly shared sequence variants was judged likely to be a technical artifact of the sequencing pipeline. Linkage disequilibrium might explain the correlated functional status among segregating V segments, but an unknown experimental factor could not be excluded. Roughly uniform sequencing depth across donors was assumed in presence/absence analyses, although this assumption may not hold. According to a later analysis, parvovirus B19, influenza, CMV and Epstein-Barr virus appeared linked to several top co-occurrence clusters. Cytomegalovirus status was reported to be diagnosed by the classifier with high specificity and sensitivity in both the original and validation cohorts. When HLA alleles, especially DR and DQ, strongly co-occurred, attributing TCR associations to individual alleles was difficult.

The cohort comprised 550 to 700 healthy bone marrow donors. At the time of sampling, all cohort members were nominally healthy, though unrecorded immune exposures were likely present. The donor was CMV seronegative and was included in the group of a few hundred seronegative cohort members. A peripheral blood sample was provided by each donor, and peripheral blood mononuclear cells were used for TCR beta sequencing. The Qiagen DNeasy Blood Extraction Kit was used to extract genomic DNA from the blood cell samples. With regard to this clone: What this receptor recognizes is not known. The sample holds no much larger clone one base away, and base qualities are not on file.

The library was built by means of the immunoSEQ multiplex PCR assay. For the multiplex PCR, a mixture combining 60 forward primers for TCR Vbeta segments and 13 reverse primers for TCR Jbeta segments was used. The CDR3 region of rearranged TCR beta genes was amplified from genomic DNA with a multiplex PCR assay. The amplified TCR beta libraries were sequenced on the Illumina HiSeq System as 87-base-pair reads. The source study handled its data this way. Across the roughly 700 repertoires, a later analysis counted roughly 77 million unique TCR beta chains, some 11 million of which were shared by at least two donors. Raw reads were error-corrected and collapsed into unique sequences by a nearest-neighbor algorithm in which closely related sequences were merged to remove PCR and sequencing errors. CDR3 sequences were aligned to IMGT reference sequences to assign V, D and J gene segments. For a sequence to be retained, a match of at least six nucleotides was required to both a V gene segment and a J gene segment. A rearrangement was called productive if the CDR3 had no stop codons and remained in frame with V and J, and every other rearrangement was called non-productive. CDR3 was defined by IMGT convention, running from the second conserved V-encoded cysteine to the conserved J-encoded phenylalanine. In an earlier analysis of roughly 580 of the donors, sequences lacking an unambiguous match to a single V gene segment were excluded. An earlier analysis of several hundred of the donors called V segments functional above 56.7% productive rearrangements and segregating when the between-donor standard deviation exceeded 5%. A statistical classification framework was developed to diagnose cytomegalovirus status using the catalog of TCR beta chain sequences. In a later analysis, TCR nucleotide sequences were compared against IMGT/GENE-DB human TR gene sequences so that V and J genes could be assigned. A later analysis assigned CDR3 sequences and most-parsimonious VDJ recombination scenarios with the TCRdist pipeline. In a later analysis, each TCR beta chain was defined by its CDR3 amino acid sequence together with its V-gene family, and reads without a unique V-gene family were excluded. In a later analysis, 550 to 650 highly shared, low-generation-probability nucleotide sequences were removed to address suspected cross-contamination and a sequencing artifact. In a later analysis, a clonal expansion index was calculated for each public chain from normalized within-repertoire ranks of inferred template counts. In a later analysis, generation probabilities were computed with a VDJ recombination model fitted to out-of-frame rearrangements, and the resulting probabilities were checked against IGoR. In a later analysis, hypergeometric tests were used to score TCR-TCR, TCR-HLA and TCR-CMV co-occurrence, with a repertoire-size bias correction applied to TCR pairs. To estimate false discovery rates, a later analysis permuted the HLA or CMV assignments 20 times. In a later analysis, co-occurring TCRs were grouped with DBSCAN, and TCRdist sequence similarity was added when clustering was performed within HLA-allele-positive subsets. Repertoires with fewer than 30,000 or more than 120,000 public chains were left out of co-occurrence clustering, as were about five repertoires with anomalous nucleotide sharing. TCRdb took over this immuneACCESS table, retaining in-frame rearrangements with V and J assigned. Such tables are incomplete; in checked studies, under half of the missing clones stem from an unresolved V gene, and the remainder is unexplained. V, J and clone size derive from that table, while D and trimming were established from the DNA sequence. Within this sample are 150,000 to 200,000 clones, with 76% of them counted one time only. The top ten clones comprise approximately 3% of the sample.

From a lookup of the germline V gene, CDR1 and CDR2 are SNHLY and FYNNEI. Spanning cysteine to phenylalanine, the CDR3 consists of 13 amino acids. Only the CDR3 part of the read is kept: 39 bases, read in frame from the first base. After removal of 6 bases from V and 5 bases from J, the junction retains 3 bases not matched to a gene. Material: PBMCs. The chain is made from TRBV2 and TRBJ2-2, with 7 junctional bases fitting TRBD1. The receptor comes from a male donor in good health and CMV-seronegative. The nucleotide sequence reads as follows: TGTGCCAGCAGGGAACAGGGGACCGGGGAGCTGTTTTTT. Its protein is CASREQGTGELFF.